This T cell receptor beta chain is from a study of T cell responses to AZD1222 COVID-19 vaccine (dated by TCRdb to the early 2020s). With regard to the full study: AZD1222 recipients with second doses at about 4 weeks or about 12 weeks were pooled, because spike-specific TCR depth and breadth did not differ between schedules. A total of roughly 240 trial participants underwent TCR sequencing, of whom about 210 received two doses of AZD1222 and some 26 received two doses of the MenACWY control vaccine. Trial participants were enrolled by age into subgroups of 18-55, 56-69 and 70-plus years, and approximately 150, 30 and 60 TCR-sequenced participants, respectively, were included in these subgroups. The paper's findings and limits, for the study overall: Conclusions about previously exposed vaccinees are limited because only 5 or 6 AZD1222 recipients were SARS-CoV-2 seropositive at baseline. After two AZD1222 doses, both the breadth and the depth of spike-specific TCRs were significantly higher than at day 0 and than in MenACWY recipients. Nearly half of unique spike-specific TCRs reportedly recognized epitopes outside regions mutated in the B.1.351 and B.1.1.7 variants. Because no day 14 peak-response samples were available, the repertoires could be characterized only after the peak T cell response. CD4 TCRs associated with the vaccine covered the entire spike protein, and the dominant responses were in regions 160-218 and 743-854. In the small 56-69-year group, the increase in depth fell short of significance, most likely because of low power. Most participants were white British and females outnumbered males, and the authors suggested that clonal diversity may have been underestimated.

As to this clone: The clone's antigen remains unknown. No qualities accompany the bases; no much larger clone lies one base away.

Per the publication, the time point label means: baseline before first vaccination. The vaccinee samples were drawn from two UK trials, COV001 and COV002, one of which was a single-blind randomized controlled phase 2/3 trial testing AZD1222 (ChAdOx1 nCoV-19) in healthy adults. Trial participant PBMC samples were collected at day 0 and day 28 after the second dose for TCRbeta chain sequencing. The CDR3 regions of human TCRbeta chains were analyzed by immunosequencing. Under the source paper's analysis protocol: TCRs in the repertoires were compared against a reference library of SARS-CoV-2-specific TCRs that had been generated with the MIRA antigen-specificity platform. Breadth was defined as the fraction of unique TCRs that were SARS-CoV-2-associated, and depth was defined as the fraction of total T cells that were SARS-CoV-2-associated. Using the MIRA data, every spike-specific TCR was mapped to the spike region that the TCR reacted to and assigned to either a CD4 or a CD8 class. Log10-transformed breadth and depth values were compared by one-way ANOVA with Sidak's multiple comparisons tests. Held by TCRdb, this immuneACCESS table contains in-frame sequences only and omits some clones. Under half of the omission traces to an unresolved V gene where checked; the cause of the rest is unknown. V and J calls and clone size come straight from that table; D and trimming were deduced from the DNA. The sample table holds tens of thousands of clones, of which about 90% were seen once. The ten largest make up 3.5% to 4% of the sample.

This receptor was taken from an adult in good health. The material sequenced was peripheral blood, taken on day 0 of AZD1222 vaccination.

The CDR3 protein is CAIGGVFANEKLFF. The DNA reads as follows: TGTGCCATAGGAGGGGTTTTCGCTAATGAAAAACTGTTTTTT. The chain joins TRBV28 to TRBJ1-4, with TRBD1 perhaps the D gene, on 5 matching bases. V is shortened by 10 bases, J by 3 bases, and the region joining them spans 15 bases. The CDR3 measures 14 amino acids from cysteine to phenylalanine. Only CDR3 DNA remains: 42 bases, in frame from the first base. Sequences MDHEN (CDR1) and SYDVKM (CDR2) are obtained from the germline V gene.